Below, one T cell receptor (beta chain) is given with its context. Under the authors' procedure: Amplification of reference gene primers provided the estimated nucleated cell counts. Only in-frame clones appear in the TCRdb table, and some are missing; sequencing was by immunoSEQ multiplex PCR. The V and J calls and clone size are taken from that table; D and trimming were inferred from the DNA. The data contain some 140,000 clones, roughly 80% of them singletons. The CDR3 consists of 14 residues. Trimming shortened V by 2 bases and J by 0 bases, and 7 bases separated the two germline ends. Per germline, CDR1 KGHSH and CDR2 LQKENI. The sample comes from a study of blood T cell repertoires in COVID-19. Study at large: Acute and convalescent COVID-19 specimens originated in the United States, Italy and Spain. PBMCs, B-cell-depleted T cells, or T cells were the source of the cDNA or gDNA that made up the material.

This sequence joins TRBV18 and TRBJ2-5; D is possibly TRBD1 (6 bases). Sequencing used peripheral blood. The clonotype was recovered from an older woman with acute or convalescent COVID-19. In DNA, the CDR3 is TGTGCCAGCTCACCAAACAGGGACCAAGAGACCCAGTACTTC. Translated, it gives CASSPNRDQETQYF.